The T cell receptor (beta chain) described here comes from a study of blood T cell repertoires in COVID-19. Study-level information: Researchers got acute and convalescent COVID-19 samples from the United States, Italy and Spain. PBMCs, B-cell-depleted T cells, or T cells provided the cDNA or gDNA that made up the material.

Profiling relied on immunoSEQ multiplex PCR, and the TCRdb table lists in-frame clones only, not all of them. Found here are over 70,000 clones, approximately 90% of them singletons; the top ten hold around 2.6%. Looked up from germline, CDR1 is MGHRA and CDR2 is YSYEKL. This CDR3 is built from 17 residues. The trim removed 4 bases at V and 3 bases at J, leaving 9 bases unmatched. The rearrangement joins TRBV4-1 to TRBJ2-3; 11 nucleotides agree with TRBD2. Sequences were obtained from peripheral blood. This TCR came from a man aged 45-60 years with COVID-19, enrolled during active disease. The DNA of the CDR3 is TGCGCCAGCAGCCGGGCCGGGCTAGCGGGAGGTACAGATACGCAGTATTTT. Its protein product is CASSRAGLAGGTDTQYF.